These T cell receptor beta chains were read from a single sample in a study of T-cell memory formation after mild COVID-19. TCRdb re-analysed the 5' RACE reads in MiXCR, keeping a single row per CDR3 protein. The table shows roughly 610,000 distinct CDR3 sequences, with roughly 17% occurring only once. The sample taken for sequencing was PBMCs or a T cell subset sorted from them (not recorded which). The source is an adult woman who had mild COVID-19 (a few samples of this study predate the infection). Cell type and time point are not known. CDR3s include the opening cysteine and the closing phenylalanine or tryptophan. The order of the fields is V gene, J gene, D gene, clone size, CDR3 protein, CDR3 DNA. D genes are given only for firm matches. Not every row has a clone size; where given, it reads once, few, many or a size class.

>TRBV24-1|TRBJ1-4|NA|NA
CATSEGTGRNHEKLFF
TGTGCCACCAGTGAGGGAACAGGACGCAACCACGAAAAACTGTTTTTT
>TRBV6-5|TRBJ1-6|TRBD1|few
CASSYFQGDSPLHF
TGTGCCAGCAGTTACTTCCAGGGGGATTCACCCCTCCACTTT
>TRBV5-1|TRBJ2-7|NA|few
CASSWEGAPSSYEQYF
TGCGCCAGCAGCTGGGAGGGGGCACCGAGCTCCTACGAGCAGTACTTC
>TRBV15|TRBJ1-3|TRBD1|NA
CATSRGGDRVIGNTIYF
TGTGCCACCAGCAGAGGCGGGGACAGGGTCATTGGAAACACCATATATTTT
>TRBV18|TRBJ2-5|NA|few
CASSQEKETQYF
TGTGCCAGCTCACAGGAGAAAGAGACCCAGTACTTC
>TRBV18|TRBJ1-2|TRBD1|NA
CASSPGTGEFYGYTF
TGTGCCAGCTCACCCGGGACAGGGGAATTCTATGGCTACACCTTC
>TRBV12-3/TRBV12-4|TRBJ1-1|TRBD1|NA
CASSFRGETEAFF
TGTGCCAGCAGTTTCAGGGGGGAAACTGAAGCTTTCTTT
>TRBV7-3|TRBJ1-1|NA|few
CASSHKMNTEAFF
TGTGCCAGCAGCCATAAGATGAACACTGAAGCTTTCTTT
>TRBV7-2|TRBJ2-1|NA|NA
CASRMTSVNEQFF
TGTGCCAGCAGAATGACTAGTGTCAATGAGCAGTTCTTC
>TRBV15|TRBJ2-5|NA|few
CATRLGGGEQETQYF
TGTGCCACCAGGCTAGGTGGAGGAGAGCAGGAGACCCAGTACTTC
>TRBV15|TRBJ2-2|NA|NA
CATSIYRDSTGELFF
TGTGCCACCAGCATTTACCGAGATAGCACCGGGGAGCTGTTTTTT
>TRBV12-3/TRBV12-4|TRBJ2-3|TRBD1|NA
CASRGQTGGLGITQYF
TGTGCCAGCAGGGGACAGACAGGGGGCCTAGGGATTACGCAGTATTTT
>TRBV4-1|TRBJ2-2|NA|few
CASSHVGSANTGELFF
TGCGCCAGCAGCCACGTTGGTAGTGCGAACACCGGGGAGCTGTTTTTT
>TRBV20-1|TRBJ1-2|NA|NA
CSAWDPPGGYTF
TGCAGTGCCTGGGACCCCCCGGGTGGCTACACCTTC
>TRBV13|TRBJ2-5|TRBD2|NA
CASSRTSGRGQETQYF
TGTGCCAGCAGCCGTACTAGCGGGAGAGGGCAAGAGACCCAGTACTTC
>TRBV4-3|TRBJ2-5|NA|NA
CASSQEPEQETQYF
TGCGCCAGCAGCCAAGAACCGGAGCAAGAGACCCAGTACTTC
>TRBV3-1|TRBJ2-7|NA|NA
CASSQDISFYEQYF
TGTGCCAGCAGCCAAGATATAAGTTTCTACGAGCAGTACTTC
>TRBV6-2/TRBV6-3|TRBJ2-7|TRBD2|few
CASRPGLASYEQYF
TGTGCCAGCAGACCCGGACTAGCTTCCTACGAGCAGTACTTC
>TRBV3-1|TRBJ2-7|NA|few
CASSQAAGANYEQYF
TGTGCCAGCAGCCAAGCCGCGGGGGCAAACTACGAGCAGTACTTC
>TRBV9|TRBJ1-1|TRBD1|few
CASSPGTAPTEAFF
TGTGCCAGCAGCCCAGGGACAGCCCCCACTGAAGCTTTCTTT
>TRBV12-3/TRBV12-4|TRBJ2-1|TRBD1|NA
CAIGQGSSEQFF
TGTGCCATAGGACAGGGCTCATCTGAGCAGTTCTTC
>TRBV9|TRBJ2-7|NA|few
CASSVAYEGEQYF
TGTGCCAGCAGCGTAGCGTATGAGGGCGAGCAGTACTTC
>TRBV5-1|TRBJ2-6|TRBD2|NA
CASSLGAGAGANVLTF
TGCGCCAGCAGCTTGGGTGCGGGAGCTGGGGCCAACGTCCTGACTTTC
>TRBV4-3|TRBJ2-5|NA|NA
CASSPSTLGVETQYF
TGCGCCAGCAGCCCATCCACTCTCGGGGTAGAGACCCAGTACTTC
>TRBV10-3|TRBJ1-1|NA|few
CAISEGGLNTEAFF
TGTGCCATCAGTGAGGGGGGTTTGAACACTGAAGCTTTCTTT
>TRBV9|TRBJ1-4|NA|NA
CASSPSDATNEKLFF
TGTGCCAGCAGCCCTTCAGATGCAACTAATGAAAAACTGTTTTTT
>TRBV24-1|TRBJ1-1|TRBD1|NA
CATGTPLNRGTEAFF
TGTGCCACCGGAACCCCCCTCAACAGGGGAACTGAAGCTTTCTTT
>TRBV15|TRBJ2-5|TRBD2|NA
CATSVGTSYMETQYF
TGTGCCACCAGCGTAGGGACTAGCTATATGGAGACCCAGTACTTC
>TRBV18|TRBJ1-5|NA|many
CASSPSGNQPQHF
TGTGCCAGCAGCCCCTCCGGCAATCAGCCCCAGCATTTT
>TRBV29-1|TRBJ2-3|TRBD2|few
CSVEGTSPDTQYF
TGCAGCGTCGAGGGGACTAGCCCTGATACGCAGTATTTT
>TRBV3-2|TRBJ2-5|NA|few
CASSLRRGRSPSYQETQYF
TGTGCCAGCAGCCTCCGTCGCGGGAGGTCCCCCTCGTACCAAGAGACCCAGTACTTC
>TRBV13|TRBJ1-6|NA|NA
CATQTGTLYNSPLHF
TGTGCCACTCAGACGGGGACACTGTATAATTCACCCCTCCACTTT
>TRBV20-1|TRBJ2-1|NA|many
CSASKPGTPSTYNEQFF
TGCAGTGCTAGCAAACCCGGGACTCCCTCTACCTACAATGAGCAGTTCTTC
>TRBV4-1|TRBJ1-5|NA|few
CASSQGPVANQPQHF
TGCGCCAGCAGCCAAGGACCTGTCGCCAATCAGCCCCAGCATTTT
>TRBV4-1|TRBJ2-5|NA|few
CASSLYGAGETQYF
TGCGCCAGCAGCCTCTACGGGGCTGGAGAGACCCAGTACTTC
>TRBV5-1|TRBJ2-7|NA|NA
CASSLADQGSSYEQYF
TGCGCCAGCAGCTTGGCCGATCAGGGGAGCTCCTACGAGCAGTACTTC
>TRBV11-1|TRBJ2-7|TRBD1|few
CASSPRQGKYEQYF
TGTGCCAGCAGCCCCCGACAGGGCAAGTACGAGCAGTACTTC
>TRBV15|TRBJ2-5|TRBD2|NA
CATSRGLAGGQETQYF
TGTGCCACCAGCAGAGGACTAGCGGGGGGGCAAGAGACCCAGTACTTC
>TRBV9|TRBJ2-1|NA|few
CASSVRGSSYNEQFF
TGTGCCAGCAGTGTGCGGGGAAGCTCCTACAATGAGCAGTTCTTC
>TRBV3-1|TRBJ2-1|NA|few
CASSLPELHEQFF
TGTGCCAGCAGCCTTCCGGAGTTGCACGAGCAGTTCTTC
>TRBV24-1|TRBJ2-3|NA|NA
CATSDPTGTGSTDTQYF
TGTGCCACCAGTGATCCAACCGGGACGGGAAGCACAGATACGCAGTATTTT
>TRBV20-1|TRBJ2-1|TRBD2|few
CSARGATSGRAGEQFF
TGCAGTGCTAGAGGCGCGACTAGCGGGAGGGCAGGAGAGCAGTTCTTC
>TRBV24-1|TRBJ1-5|NA|NA
CATSDPTDSNQPQHF
TGTGCCACCAGTGATCCCACAGATAGCAATCAGCCCCAGCATTTT
>TRBV7-6|TRBJ2-1|NA|few
CASSLGGGTSYNEQFF
TGTGCCAGCAGCTTAGGAGGTGGGACTTCCTACAATGAGCAGTTCTTC
>TRBV6-2/TRBV6-3|TRBJ2-7|TRBD2|many
CASSGRAYEQYF
TGTGCCAGTAGCGGGAGGGCCTACGAGCAGTACTTC